This entry concerns a single TCR beta chain. Its antigen is as yet unknown. The CDR3 covers 14 residues. The germline CDR1 and CDR2 sequences are SGHRS and YFSETQ. V lost 1 base and J lost 1, with 8 bases in between. This entry comes from a study of CD8 T cells in ankylosing spondylitis. Study results and limitations: The authors found the disease-linked clones to be CD8+ and relatively rare in peripheral blood. There were earlier reports of some motif variants in reactive arthritis synovial fluid and blood. A motif of 7 to 9 highly homologous TCR beta variants was seen as apparently characteristic of ankylosing spondylitis blood.

TCRdb analysed the 5' RACE reads with MiXCR anew, one entry per CDR3 protein. The data show some 290,000 distinct CDR3 sequences, 15% to 25% seen once. This rearrangement joins TRBV5-1 to TRBJ1-1; D ambiguous. The sample was blood, either unsorted or a sorted T cell fraction (not recorded which). This sequence was found in a male donor with ankylosing spondylitis or in good health (not recorded which). Here the CDR3 DNA reads TGCGCCAGCAGCTTGTCTGGCGGGAACACTGAAGCTTTCTTT. Its translation is CASSLSGGNTEAFF.